A single T cell receptor (beta chain) is shown here with its context. Authors' processing steps: Estimated nucleated cell counts came from reference gene primer amplification. Repertoires were generated with immunoSEQ multiplex PCR, while TCRdb's copy carries only in-frame clones and drops some. The DNA was the basis for D and trimming; V, J and clone size are from that table. The data contain 95,000 to 150,000 clones, 80% to 85% of them singletons. The data were obtained in a study of blood T cell repertoires in COVID-19. The overall study: The analysed material was cDNA or gDNA that came from T cells, B-cell-depleted T cells, or PBMCs.

The J segment lost 4 bases and the V segment lost 4 bases, leaving 3 bases of the junction unmatched. CDR1 and CDR2 from the germline V gene are LGHNA and YNFKEQ. The CDR3 is 14 amino acids. What was sequenced was PBMCs or T cells enriched from blood (not recorded which). The clonotype originates from a woman in her thirties who had recovered from COVID-19. The V and J genes are TRBV4-2 and TRBJ2-5; 10 nucleotides align to TRBD2. CDR3 DNA sequence: TGTGCCAGCAGCCGAAGCGGGAGGGGAGAGACCCAGTACTTC. Translating it yields CASSRSGRGETQYF.